These T cell receptor beta chains were read from a single sample in a study of shared clonotypes between healthy human individuals. Clones were sequenced by immunoSEQ multiplex PCR, and TCRdb holds only the in-frame ones, with some missing. The table has about 360,000 clones, about 73% seen once. Sequenced: memory CD4+ T cells sorted from blood. These receptors were collected from a man aged 25-45 years in good health. Both conserved end residues are part of each CDR3. The D gene is left open where the match is weak. Size tells how often a clone was seen (once, few, many) or the class of an expanded clone, and some rows leave it out.

D: NA
size: NA
J: TRBJ2-4
V: TRBV10-1
CDR3: CASSEGSNKNIQYF
DNA: TGCGCCAGCAGTGAAGGCAGTAACAAAAACATTCAGTACTTC

D: NA
size: NA
J: TRBJ2-7
V: TRBV30
CDR3: CAIQTGTSYEQYF
DNA: TGTGCCATCCAAACCGGGACATCCTACGAGCAGTACTTC

D: NA
size: NA
J: TRBJ1-2
V: TRBV10-3
CDR3: CATETAGYYGYTF
DNA: TGTGCCACCGAAACCGCCGGGTACTATGGCTACACCTTC

D: TRBD2
size: NA
J: TRBJ2-3
V: TRBV28
CDR3: CASSTGTSGRSDTQYF
DNA: TGTGCCAGCAGCACCGGGACTAGCGGGAGATCAGATACGCAGTATTTT

D: NA
size: NA
J: TRBJ2-5
V: TRBV18
CDR3: CASSPPGLAQETQYF
DNA: TGTGCCAGCTCACCACCGGGGTTAGCACAAGAGACCCAGTACTTC

D: NA
size: once
J: TRBJ1-1
V: TRBV4-2
CDR3: CASSQGSLDRNTEAFF
DNA: TGTGCCAGCAGCCAAGGCAGTCTTGACAGGAACACTGAAGCTTTCTTT

D: NA
size: NA
J: TRBJ2-1
V: TRBV15
CDR3: CATSGSSPHEQFF
DNA: TGTGCCACCTCAGGTAGTTCACCTCATGAGCAGTTCTTC

D: TRBD2
size: NA
J: TRBJ2-7
V: TRBV18
CDR3: CASSPPNSPSGIYEQYF
DNA: TGTGCCAGCTCACCACCGAATAGCCCTAGCGGGATCTACGAGCAGTACTTC

D: NA
size: few
J: TRBJ1-4
V: TRBV18
CDR3: CASSPPLSFCLVIRSNEKLFF
DNA: TGTGCCAGCTCACCTCCTTTATCGTTCTGTCTAGTCATTCGAAGTAATGAAAAACTGTTTTTT

D: NA
size: NA
J: TRBJ2-3
V: TRBV28
CDR3: CASSLGEGTQYF
DNA: TGTGCCAGCAGTTTGGGTGAGGGTACGCAGTATTTT

D: NA
size: NA
J: TRBJ2-2
V: TRBV7-8
CDR3: CASSFGQLGELFF
DNA: TGTGCCAGCAGCTTTGGGCAGCTCGGGGAGCTGTTTTTT

D: NA
size: NA
J: TRBJ2-7
V: TRBV5-8
CDR3: CASSFRDLYSYEQYF
DNA: TGTGCCAGCAGCTTCAGGGACCTATACTCCTACGAGCAGTACTTC

D: NA
size: many
J: TRBJ1-1
V: TRBV7-9
CDR3: CASRDWSGDTEAFF
DNA: TGTGCCAGCAGAGATTGGTCGGGGGACACTGAAGCTTTCTTT

D: NA
size: many
J: TRBJ2-7
V: TRBV28
CDR3: CASSSRLAPLSYEQYF
DNA: TGTGCCAGCAGCTCCAGACTCGCTCCCTTATCCTACGAGCAGTACTTC

D: TRBD2
size: NA
J: TRBJ2-3
V: TRBV5-4
CDR3: CASSFGGRPSTDTQYF
DNA: TGTGCCAGCAGCTTCGGCGGGAGACCTAGCACAGATACGCAGTATTTT

D: NA
size: few
J: TRBJ1-1
V: TRBV19
CDR3: CASADTLNTEAFF
DNA: TGTGCCAGTGCGGACACTTTGAACACTGAAGCTTTCTTT

D: NA
size: NA
J: TRBJ2-4
V: TRBV15
CDR3: CATSSHSPGENIQYF
DNA: TGTGCCACCAGCAGCCACTCCCCTGGAGAAAACATTCAGTACTTC

D: NA
size: NA
J: TRBJ2-7
V: TRBV12-2
CDR3: CASRLARLVLVGLREQYF
DNA: TGTGCAAGTCGCTTAGCTAGATTGGTTTTGGTGGGGCTACGGGAGCAGTACTTC

D: NA
size: NA
J: TRBJ1-4
V: TRBV2
CDR3: CASSQIGLEKLFF
DNA: TGTGCCAGCAGCCAGATAGGGTTGGAAAAACTGTTTTTT

D: NA
size: NA
J: TRBJ1-3
V: TRBV30
CDR3: CAWSTDWRGSGNTIYF
DNA: TGTGCCTGGAGTACTGATTGGAGGGGGTCAGGAAACACCATATATTTT

D: NA
size: few
J: TRBJ2-2
V: TRBV18
CDR3: CASSPTSTGELFF
DNA: TGTGCCAGCTCACCAACGTCTACCGGGGAGCTGTTTTTT

D: NA
size: NA
J: TRBJ2-6
V: TRBV5-1
CDR3: CASSSRVGSGANVLTF
DNA: TGCGCCAGCAGCTCCCGGGTTGGGTCTGGGGCCAACGTCCTGACTTTC

D: TRBD1
size: NA
J: TRBJ1-4
V: TRBV7-9
CDR3: CASSLEGQVEKLFF
DNA: TGTGCCAGCAGCTTAGAAGGACAGGTTGAAAAACTGTTTTTT

D: NA
size: NA
J: TRBJ2-7
V: TRBV30
CDR3: CAWQVSYEQYF
DNA: TGTGCCTGGCAGGTTTCCTACGAGCAGTACTTC

D: NA
size: NA
J: TRBJ1-1
V: TRBV11-1
CDR3: CASSSRPGAEAFF
DNA: TGTGCCAGCAGCTCTAGACCGGGGGCTGAAGCTTTCTTT

D: NA
size: few
J: TRBJ2-7
V: TRBV27
CDR3: CASSLAGHGTGVWSEIRSYEQYF
DNA: TGTGCCAGCAGTTTAGCAGGACATGGTACGGGAGTGTGGTCAGAAATCAGGTCCTACGAGCAGTACTTC

D: NA
size: NA
J: TRBJ2-1
V: TRBV6-5
CDR3: CASSPDLSSYNEQFF
DNA: TGTGCCAGCAGCCCGGACTTAAGCTCCTACAATGAGCAGTTCTTC

D: NA
size: many
J: TRBJ2-1
V: TRBV20-1
CDR3: CSAREYNEQFF
DNA: TGCAGTGCTAGAGAATACAATGAGCAGTTCTTC

D: NA
size: NA
J: TRBJ2-2
V: TRBV27
CDR3: CASSSWVAVNTGELFF
DNA: TGTGCCAGCAGTTCCTGGGTGGCGGTGAACACCGGGGAGCTGTTTTTT

D: TRBD2
size: once
J: TRBJ2-3
V: TRBV7-9
CDR3: CASSFLSGSNTDTQYF
DNA: TGTGCCAGCAGCTTCCTAAGCGGGAGCAACACAGATACGCAGTATTTT

D: NA
size: NA
J: TRBJ1-1
V: TRBV15
CDR3: CATSRIQGIGGNTEAFF
DNA: TGTGCCACCAGCAGAATCCAGGGAATCGGGGGGAACACTGAAGCTTTCTTT

D: TRBD2
size: NA
J: TRBJ2-1
V: TRBV7-6
CDR3: CASSLPSGSEYNEQFF
DNA: TGTGCCAGCAGCTTACCTAGCGGGAGTGAATACAATGAGCAGTTCTTC

D: NA
size: many
J: TRBJ2-5
V: TRBV20-1
CDR3: CSASLGETQYF
DNA: TGCAGTGCTAGTCTCGGGGAGACCCAGTACTTC

D: TRBD2
size: NA
J: TRBJ2-2
V: TRBV6-4
CDR3: CASSDWSGGLPGELFF
DNA: TGTGCCAGCAGTGACTGGTCGGGAGGGCTCCCCGGGGAGCTGTTTTTT

D: TRBD1
size: NA
J: TRBJ1-5
V: TRBV6-1
CDR3: CASSGRQGTILPQHF
DNA: TGTGCCAGCAGTGGACGACAGGGCACTATACTGCCCCAGCATTTT

D: TRBD2
size: NA
J: TRBJ2-5
V: TRBV10-3
CDR3: CAISFGTSGGETQYF
DNA: TGTGCCATCAGCTTCGGGACTAGCGGGGGAGAGACCCAGTACTTC

D: TRBD2
size: once
J: TRBJ2-1
V: TRBV7-3
CDR3: CASSLSGSPYNEQFF
DNA: TGTGCCAGCAGCTTAAGCGGGAGCCCCTACAATGAGCAGTTCTTC

D: TRBD2
size: NA
J: TRBJ2-1
V: TRBV7-2
CDR3: CASSTRLAGTYNEQFF
DNA: TGTGCCAGCAGCACCCGACTAGCGGGTACCTACAATGAGCAGTTCTTC

D: TRBD1
size: few
J: TRBJ1-5
V: TRBV2
CDR3: CASSETRQGSGQPQHF
DNA: TGTGCCAGCAGTGAGACCAGACAGGGGTCGGGTCAGCCCCAGCATTTT

D: NA
size: few
J: TRBJ1-2
V: TRBV20-1
CDR3: CSARSYGYTF
DNA: TGCAGTGCTAGATCATATGGCTACACCTTC

D: NA
size: once
J: TRBJ2-2
V: TRBV25-1
CDR3: CASSWARGNTGELFF
DNA: TGTGCCAGCTCATGGGCGAGAGGAAACACCGGGGAGCTGTTTTTT

D: NA
size: NA
J: TRBJ2-1
V: TRBV19
CDR3: CASRQPSYNEQFF
DNA: TGTGCCAGTAGACAGCCATCCTACAATGAGCAGTTCTTC

D: NA
size: NA
J: TRBJ1-5
V: TRBV12-2
CDR3: CASRLGWKGRYQPQHF
DNA: TGTGCAAGTCGCTTAGGATGGAAAGGGCGATATCAGCCCCAGCATTTT

D: NA
size: once
J: TRBJ2-7
V: TRBV19
CDR3: CASSSEWTAYEQYF
DNA: TGTGCCAGTAGTAGCGAATGGACAGCCTACGAGCAGTACTTC

D: TRBD1
size: NA
J: TRBJ2-1
V: TRBV7-7
CDR3: CASSLDPGGGNEQFF
DNA: TGTGCTAGCAGCTTAGATCCAGGGGGTGGTAATGAGCAGTTCTTC

D: TRBD2
size: NA
J: TRBJ2-6
V: TRBV30
CDR3: CASQLASGANVLTF
DNA: TGTGCCTCACAACTAGCGTCGGGGGCCAACGTCCTGACTTTC